A single TCR beta chain is shown here with its context. Antigen: not known. The sample originates from a study of graft-versus-host responses after intestinal transplantation. Study-level background: All recipients got anti-thymocyte globulin induction, then tacrolimus and steroids for about 3 years.

Sequenced by immunoSEQ multiplex PCR; TCRdb stores in-frame clones only, minus some. The repertoire has 45,000 to 60,000 clones, 92% of them found once; the top ten carry around 2.5%. The junction had 6 bases not matched to a gene; V was cut back by 7 bases and J by 7 bases. The CDR3 is 12 residues long. The germline V gene encodes CDR1 MNHEY and CDR2 SVGAGI. Study-wide results and caveats: HvG clone declines early post-transplant were associated with peak circulating GvH levels. There were GvH clones found in recipient marrow, and some of them appeared first in ileum or blood.

The chain has TRBV6-5 and TRBJ1-2, with 7 bases lining up with TRBD1. The sample here was unstimulated CD4+ T cells sorted from spleen or lymph node cells, taken before transplant. The receptor was isolated from a human donor who was the organ donor for an intestinal transplant. CDR3 DNA sequence: TGTGCCAGCACCCTAGACAGGGTTGGCTACACCTTC. It specifies CASTLDRVGYTF.